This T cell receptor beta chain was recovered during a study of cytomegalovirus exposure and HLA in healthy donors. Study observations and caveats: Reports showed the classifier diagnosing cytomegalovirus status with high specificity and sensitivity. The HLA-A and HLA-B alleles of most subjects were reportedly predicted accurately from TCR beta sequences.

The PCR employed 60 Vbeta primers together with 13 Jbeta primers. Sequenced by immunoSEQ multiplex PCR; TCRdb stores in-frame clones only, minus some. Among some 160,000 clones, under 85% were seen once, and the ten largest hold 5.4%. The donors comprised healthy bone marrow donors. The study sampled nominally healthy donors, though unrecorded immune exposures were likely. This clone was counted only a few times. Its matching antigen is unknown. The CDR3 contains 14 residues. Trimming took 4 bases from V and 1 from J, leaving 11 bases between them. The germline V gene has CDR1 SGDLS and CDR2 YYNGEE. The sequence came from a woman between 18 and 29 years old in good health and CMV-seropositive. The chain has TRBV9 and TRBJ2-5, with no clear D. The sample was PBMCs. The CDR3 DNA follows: TGTGCCAGCAGCCCTCTAGGAATCCAAGAGACCCAGTACTTC. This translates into CASSPLGIQETQYF.